A selection of T cell receptor beta chains follows, all from one sample in a study of neurological immune-mediated disorders. TCRdb analysed the 5' RACE reads with MiXCR anew, one entry per CDR3 protein. The sample has tens of thousands of distinct CDR3 sequences, roughly 3.6% seen once. Specimen: PBMCs. These receptors originate from a man aged 25 to 40 with multiple sclerosis. Both conserved end residues are part of each CDR3. A D gene is named only where the DNA matches it firmly. A row's size may be missing; if present it is once, few, many or a size class.

v_gene: TRBV5-5; abundance: many; j_gene: TRBJ2-2; d_gene: -; CDR3aa: CASSLVIERNTGELFF; CDR3nt: TGTGCCAGCAGCTTGGTTATAGAGAGAAACACCGGGGAGCTGTTTTTT
v_gene: TRBV20-1; abundance: many; j_gene: TRBJ2-7; d_gene: TRBD2; CDR3aa: CSALTSGGANAYEQYF; CDR3nt: TGCAGTGCCCTGACTAGCGGGGGGGCTAACGCCTACGAGCAGTACTTC
v_gene: TRBV5-1; abundance: many; j_gene: TRBJ2-6; d_gene: -; CDR3aa: CASSMTVLAGANVLTF; CDR3nt: TGCGCCAGCAGCATGACCGTACTGGCGGGGGCCAACGTCCTGACTTTC
v_gene: TRBV29-1; abundance: many; j_gene: TRBJ2-6; d_gene: -; CDR3aa: CSVEKGGGGANVLTF; CDR3nt: TGCAGCGTTGAAAAGGGGGGCGGCGGGGCCAACGTCCTGACTTTC
v_gene: TRBV12-3/TRBV12-4; abundance: few; j_gene: TRBJ2-7; d_gene: -; CDR3aa: CASSFGGNSPTKQYF; CDR3nt: TGTGCCAGCAGTTTTGGCGGGAACTCTCCTACCAAGCAGTACTTC
v_gene: TRBV5-1; abundance: many; j_gene: TRBJ1-6; d_gene: TRBD1; CDR3aa: CASRRDRGNSPLHF; CDR3nt: TGCGCCAGCAGGCGGGACAGGGGGAATTCACCCCTCCACTTT
v_gene: TRBV12-3/TRBV12-4; abundance: many; j_gene: TRBJ2-7; d_gene: -; CDR3aa: CASSSMTRVLEQYF; CDR3nt: TGTGCCAGCAGTTCCATGACTAGAGTACTCGAGCAGTACTTC
v_gene: TRBV7-2; abundance: many; j_gene: TRBJ1-1; d_gene: -; CDR3aa: CASSLGRMNTEAFF; CDR3nt: TGTGCCAGCAGCTTGGGACGGATGAACACTGAAGCTTTCTTT
v_gene: TRBV28; abundance: many; j_gene: TRBJ2-6; d_gene: -; CDR3aa: CASSPGGSGANVLTF; CDR3nt: TGTGCCAGCAGCCCTGGGGGCTCTGGGGCCAACGTCCTGACTTTC
v_gene: TRBV27; abundance: many; j_gene: TRBJ1-5; d_gene: -; CDR3aa: CASSLRVQPQHF; CDR3nt: TGTGCCAGCAGTCTCAGGGTTCAGCCCCAGCATTTT
v_gene: TRBV5-1; abundance: many; j_gene: TRBJ2-7; d_gene: TRBD2; CDR3aa: CASSAGVAGTYEQYF; CDR3nt: TGCGCCAGCAGCGCGGGAGTAGCGGGGACCTACGAGCAGTACTTC
v_gene: TRBV18; abundance: few; j_gene: TRBJ2-3; d_gene: -; CDR3aa: CASSEGSARTDTQYF; CDR3nt: TGTGCCAGCAGCGAGGGGAGTGCTCGCACAGATACGCAGTATTTT
v_gene: TRBV29-1; abundance: many; j_gene: TRBJ2-3; d_gene: TRBD1; CDR3aa: CSVGSGTGRDTQYF; CDR3nt: TGCAGCGTTGGAAGCGGGACAGGGAGAGATACGCAGTATTTT
v_gene: TRBV12-3/TRBV12-4; abundance: many; j_gene: TRBJ1-4; d_gene: TRBD1; CDR3aa: CASRLSGTGVREKLFF; CDR3nt: TGTGCCAGCAGATTGTCCGGGACAGGCGTTAGGGAAAAACTGTTTTTT
v_gene: TRBV6-2/TRBV6-3; abundance: few; j_gene: TRBJ2-3; d_gene: -; CDR3aa: CASSRFGTQYF; CDR3nt: TGTGCCAGCAGTCGATTCGGGACGCAGTATTTT
v_gene: TRBV28; abundance: -; j_gene: TRBJ2-3; d_gene: TRBD1; CDR3aa: CAISGQGSTDTQYF; CDR3nt: TGTGCCATCTCCGGACAGGGGAGCACAGATACGCAGTATTTT
v_gene: TRBV20-1; abundance: many; j_gene: TRBJ2-3; d_gene: -; CDR3aa: CSARDRLAKSDTQYF; CDR3nt: TGCAGTGCTAGAGATAGGCTAGCGAAGTCCGATACGCAGTATTTT
v_gene: TRBV3-1; abundance: many; j_gene: TRBJ2-5; d_gene: -; CDR3aa: CASSQGRPGQETQYF; CDR3nt: TGTGCCAGCAGCCAAGGGCGGCCAGGACAAGAGACCCAGTACTTC
v_gene: TRBV5-5; abundance: many; j_gene: TRBJ2-5; d_gene: -; CDR3aa: CASSFAGAYQETQYF; CDR3nt: TGTGCCAGCAGCTTCGCGGGGGCTTACCAAGAGACCCAGTACTTC
v_gene: TRBV20-1; abundance: many; j_gene: TRBJ2-5; d_gene: TRBD2; CDR3aa: CSARVPSGGQETQYF; CDR3nt: TGCAGTGCTAGAGTTCCTAGCGGGGGTCAAGAGACCCAGTACTTC
v_gene: TRBV5-1; abundance: many; j_gene: TRBJ1-2; d_gene: -; CDR3aa: CASSPRHGQQMYGYTF; CDR3nt: TGCGCCAGCAGCCCGAGACACGGACAGCAGATGTATGGCTACACCTTC
v_gene: TRBV20-1; abundance: many; j_gene: TRBJ2-6; d_gene: -; CDR3aa: CSAHRVGSGANVLTF; CDR3nt: TGCAGTGCTCACAGGGTTGGATCTGGGGCCAACGTCCTGACTTTC
v_gene: TRBV20-1; abundance: many; j_gene: TRBJ2-1; d_gene: -; CDR3aa: CSAPVLNEQFF; CDR3nt: TGCAGTGCGCCAGTCCTCAATGAGCAGTTCTTC
v_gene: TRBV29-1; abundance: many; j_gene: TRBJ1-4; d_gene: -; CDR3aa: CSVIQDSGEKLFF; CDR3nt: TGCAGCGTCATACAGGACAGTGGTGAAAAACTGTTTTTT
v_gene: TRBV18; abundance: few; j_gene: TRBJ1-5; d_gene: -; CDR3aa: CASSPGQPYSNQPQHF; CDR3nt: TGTGCCAGCTCACCTGGCCAGCCGTATAGCAATCAGCCCCAGCATTTT
v_gene: TRBV9; abundance: many; j_gene: TRBJ1-3; d_gene: -; CDR3aa: CASSAPNGNSGNTIYF; CDR3nt: TGTGCCAGCAGCGCCCCGAACGGAAACTCTGGAAACACCATATATTTT
v_gene: TRBV5-1; abundance: many; j_gene: TRBJ1-1; d_gene: -; CDR3aa: CASSSQGTMNTEAFF; CDR3nt: TGCGCCAGCAGCTCTCAGGGGACCATGAACACTGAAGCTTTCTTT
v_gene: TRBV15; abundance: many; j_gene: TRBJ2-3; d_gene: -; CDR3aa: CATSRDLADTQYF; CDR3nt: TGTGCCACCAGCAGAGATTTGGCAGATACGCAGTATTTT
v_gene: TRBV20-1; abundance: many; j_gene: TRBJ2-2; d_gene: -; CDR3aa: CSARGPTGELFF; CDR3nt: TGCAGTGCTAGGGGACCAACCGGGGAGCTGTTTTTT
v_gene: TRBV7-4; abundance: -; j_gene: TRBJ1-4; d_gene: TRBD1; CDR3aa: CASSLAYQGGEKLFF; CDR3nt: TGTGCCAGCAGCTTAGCGTACCAGGGGGGGGAAAAACTGTTTTTT
v_gene: TRBV12-3/TRBV12-4; abundance: many; j_gene: TRBJ2-7; d_gene: -; CDR3aa: CASTQGVEQYF; CDR3nt: TGTGCCAGCACCCAAGGGGTCGAGCAGTACTTC
v_gene: TRBV4-3; abundance: many; j_gene: TRBJ2-5; d_gene: -; CDR3aa: CASSQGRRDGETQYF; CDR3nt: TGCGCCAGCAGCCAAGGTCGGAGGGACGGGGAGACCCAGTACTTC
v_gene: TRBV6-5; abundance: many; j_gene: TRBJ2-3; d_gene: TRBD2; CDR3aa: CASSPTQRRGNTDTQYF; CDR3nt: TGTGCCAGCAGTCCCACACAAAGGCGGGGGAACACAGATACGCAGTATTTT
v_gene: TRBV27; abundance: many; j_gene: TRBJ1-1; d_gene: -; CDR3aa: CASSFIRGDEAFF; CDR3nt: TGTGCCAGCAGTTTTATTCGGGGGGATGAAGCTTTCTTT
v_gene: TRBV5-1; abundance: many; j_gene: TRBJ1-1; d_gene: -; CDR3aa: CASSPRAGLLQAFF; CDR3nt: TGCGCCAGCAGCCCACGGGCGGGTCTCCTCCAGGCTTTCTTT
v_gene: TRBV12-3/TRBV12-4; abundance: many; j_gene: TRBJ2-5; d_gene: -; CDR3aa: CASTRRGSKETQYF; CDR3nt: TGTGCCAGCACCCGTAGGGGGTCTAAGGAGACCCAGTACTTC
v_gene: TRBV5-6; abundance: many; j_gene: TRBJ2-4; d_gene: -; CDR3aa: CASSLEGSPKNIQYF; CDR3nt: TGTGCCAGCAGCTTGGAAGGGTCCCCTAAAAACATTCAGTACTTC
v_gene: TRBV20-1; abundance: many; j_gene: TRBJ2-7; d_gene: TRBD2; CDR3aa: CSARGLVANEQYF; CDR3nt: TGCAGTGCTAGGGGACTAGTGGCCAACGAGCAGTACTTC
v_gene: TRBV7-8; abundance: many; j_gene: TRBJ1-5; d_gene: -; CDR3aa: CASSPRVGGNQPQHF; CDR3nt: TGTGCCAGCAGCCCCAGGGTAGGCGGCAATCAGCCCCAGCATTTT
v_gene: TRBV11-2; abundance: many; j_gene: TRBJ2-5; d_gene: -; CDR3aa: CASSLGGGGSGETQYF; CDR3nt: TGTGCCAGCAGCTTAGGAGGTGGTGGGTCCGGGGAGACCCAGTACTTC
v_gene: TRBV5-1; abundance: many; j_gene: TRBJ1-1; d_gene: -; CDR3aa: CASSFVRGYTEAFF; CDR3nt: TGCGCCAGCAGTTTCGTTCGGGGGTACACTGAAGCTTTCTTT
v_gene: TRBV20-1; abundance: many; j_gene: TRBJ2-2; d_gene: TRBD2; CDR3aa: CSARPSGAGASANTGELFF; CDR3nt: TGCAGTGCTAGACCCTCTGGAGCGGGGGCCTCCGCGAACACCGGGGAGCTGTTTTTT
v_gene: TRBV7-9; abundance: many; j_gene: TRBJ2-3; d_gene: TRBD1; CDR3aa: CASSYTGQGGTQYF; CDR3nt: TGTGCCAGCAGCTATACGGGACAGGGGGGCACGCAGTATTTT
v_gene: TRBV12-3/TRBV12-4; abundance: many; j_gene: TRBJ1-6; d_gene: -; CDR3aa: CASSFVDYNSPLNF; CDR3nt: TGTGCCAGCAGTTTCGTCGACTATAATTCACCCCTCAACTTT